Below are 9 T cell receptor beta chains sequenced from a single sample in a study of technical replicates of blood from a handful of donors (dated by TCRdb to 2016 to 2017). Libraries were constructed by the immunoSEQ multiplex PCR assay. TCRdb took over this immuneACCESS table, retaining in-frame rearrangements with V and J assigned. Such tables are incomplete; in checked studies, under half of the missing clones stem from an unresolved V gene, and the remainder is unexplained. The table for this sample lists 55,000 to 60,000 clones; around 93% of them were counted only once. The ten largest account for around 4.4% of the sample. Source material: PBMCs. The receptors shown here come from a human donor in good health. Some clones in this sample may be carry-over from other donors' samples.

V is TRBV20-1 and J is TRBJ1-4; D is possibly TRBD1 (6 bases). The germline gives CDR1 DFQATT, CDR2 SNEGSKA (reference sequence). The CDR3 is 11 amino acids. The V and J ends lost 4 bases and 7 bases respectively, with 7 bases between them. CDR3 sequence: CSAIGGEKLFF. DNA of the CDR3: TGCAGTGCTATAGGGGGTGAAAAACTGTTTTTT.

The chain combines TRBV6-6 with TRBJ1-1; 8 bases map to TRBD1. CDR3 length: 12 residues. Per germline, CDR1 MNHNY and CDR2 SVGAGI (reference sequence). The trim removed 5 bases at V and 10 bases at J, leaving 6 bases unmatched. DNA of the CDR3: TGTGCCAGCAGTCTAGGACAGGGAACAGCTTTCTTT. It codes for CASSLGQGTAFF.

The chain couples TRBV9 to TRBJ2-1, with 7 bases that match TRBD2. Germline V gene data show CDR1 as SGDLS and CDR2 as YYNGEE. V gave up 0 bases and J gave up 10 bases; unmatched junction bases: 10. The CDR3 is 15 amino acids. CDR3 sequence: CASSVAPAGSWEQFF. The DNA for the CDR3 is TGTGCCAGCAGCGTAGCACCAGCGGGATCATGGGAGCAGTTCTTC.

In this sample, this clone turned up once. This sequence joins TRBV15 and TRBJ2-5; D gene unclear. Looked up from germline, CDR1 is LNHNV and CDR2 is YYDKDF (reference sequence). The CDR3 is made up of 15 amino acids. Trimming pared 5 bases from V and 2 bases from J, leaving 15 bases between. CDR3 bases: TGTGCCACCAGCCCCCGCGGCCACTTGCAAGAGACCCAGTACTTC. Protein sequence: CATSPRGHLQETQYF.

This chain joins TRBV7-8 and TRBJ1-2; D remains ambiguous. CDR1 and CDR2 (germline): SGHVS, FQNEAQ. The CDR3 is 15 amino acids. V lost 1 base and J lost 5, with 14 bases in between. The CDR3 nucleotides read TGTGCCAGCAGCTTAGGCGGAGGACCTCCATATGGCTACACCTTC. Translating gives CASSLGGGPPYGYTF. The whole variable domain, remainder taken from reference TRBV7-8 and TRBJ1-2, is GAGVSQSPRYKVAKRGQDVALRCDPISGHVSLFWYQQALGQGPEFLTYFQNEAQLDKSGLPSDRFFAERPEGSVSTLKIQRTQQEDSAVYLCASSLGGGPPYGYTFGSGTRLTVV.

This chain links TRBV29-1 with TRBJ2-7; TRBD1 aligns across 7 bases. J was trimmed by 0 bases and V by 4 bases; bases with no gene match: 6. Looked up from germline, CDR1 is SQVTM and CDR2 is ANQGSEA. This CDR3 contains 14 residues. The CDR3 sequence: CSVVGSGGSYEQYF. The CDR3 bases are TGCAGCGTTGTAGGGTCAGGGGGCTCCTACGAGCAGTACTTC.

This chain connects TRBV5-5 to TRBJ2-1; tentative D call: TRBD2 (6 bases). This CDR3 has 17 amino acids. Trimming cost V 0 bases and J 4 bases, with 17 bases left between them. CDR1 SGHKS and CDR2 YYEKEE come from the germline V gene (reference sequence). The DNA of the CDR3 is TGTGCCAGCAGCTTGGCCTTCGAAGGGAGGTCTTACAATGAGCAGTTCTTC. Translation gives CASSLAFEGRSYNEQFF.

The chain couples TRBV10-1 to TRBJ2-7, with D tentatively TRBD1 (5 bases). Germline CDR1 and CDR2: WNHNN and SYGVQD (reference sequence). V was clipped by 7 bases and J by 2 bases, with 15 bases between them. The length of the CDR3 is 14 residues. The CDR3 reads CASIHRNIAYEQYF. DNA of the CDR3: TGCGCCAGCATCCACAGGAACATTGCCTACGAGCAGTACTTC.

The V gene is TRBV6-5, the J gene TRBJ2-1, with 8 bases matching TRBD2. From germline, CDR1 is MNHEY and CDR2 SVGAGI. The CDR3 length is 15 residues. V lost 7 bases, J lost 9 bases, and 14 bases stayed unmatched. Written as DNA, the CDR3 is TGTGCCAGCAACCACGGTCGGGCGGGAGGCGGTGAGCAGTTCTTC. As protein: CASNHGRAGGGEQFF.